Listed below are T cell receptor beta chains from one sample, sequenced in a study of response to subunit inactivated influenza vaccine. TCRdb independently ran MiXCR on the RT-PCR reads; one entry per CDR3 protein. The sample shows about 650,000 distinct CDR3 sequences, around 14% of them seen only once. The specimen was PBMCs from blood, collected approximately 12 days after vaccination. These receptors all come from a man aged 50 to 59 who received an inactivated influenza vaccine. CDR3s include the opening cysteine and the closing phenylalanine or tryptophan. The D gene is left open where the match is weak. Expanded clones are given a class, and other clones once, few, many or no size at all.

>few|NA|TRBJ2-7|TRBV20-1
TGCAGTGCGACCCGCTCGACGGCGGGTGAGCAGTACTTC
CSATRSTAGEQYF
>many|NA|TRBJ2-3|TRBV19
TGTGCCAGTAGTGCCGCGGGATACGGCACAGATACGCAGTATTTT
CASSAAGYGTDTQYF
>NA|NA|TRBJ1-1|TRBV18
TGTGCCAGCTCACTTCGGACGGAGGGTGAAGCTTTCTTT
CASSLRTEGEAFF
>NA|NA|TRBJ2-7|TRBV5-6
TGTGCCAGCAGCTTGGTAGCAGGGCCTCATAGGTCCTACGAGCAGTACTTC
CASSLVAGPHRSYEQYF
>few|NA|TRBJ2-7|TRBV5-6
TGTGCCAGCAGCTTAAGGGCCTTATCGCGCTCCGAGCAGTACTTC
CASSLRALSRSEQYF
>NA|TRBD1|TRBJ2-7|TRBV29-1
TGCAGCGTTGTAGGGACAGAGAGATACGAGCAGTACTTC
CSVVGTERYEQYF
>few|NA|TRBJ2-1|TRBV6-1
TGTGCCAGCAGGTCACTAGCTTCAAAGGGAAATGAGCAGTTCTTC
CASRSLASKGNEQFF
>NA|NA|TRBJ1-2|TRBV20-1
TGCAGTGCTACTCTCTGGGGGGTGATCAACTATGGCTACACCTTC
CSATLWGVINYGYTF
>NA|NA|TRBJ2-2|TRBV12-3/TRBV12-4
TGTGCCAGCAGCCTATCCCACAGGAACACCGGGGAGCTGTTTTTT
CASSLSHRNTGELFF
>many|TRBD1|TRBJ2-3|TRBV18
TGTGCCAGCTCACTCCGGGACAGGAGCACAGATACGCAGTATTTT
CASSLRDRSTDTQYF
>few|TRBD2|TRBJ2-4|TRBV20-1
TGCAGTGCGGAAGCGGGAGATACTGCCAAAAACATTCAGTACTTC
CSAEAGDTAKNIQYF
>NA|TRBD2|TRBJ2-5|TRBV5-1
TGCGCCAGCGGACTGAATAGCGGGAGCCGCGAGACCCAGTACTTC
CASGLNSGSRETQYF
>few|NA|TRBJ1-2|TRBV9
TGTGCCAGCAGCGTAGATGACAGCGGCTACACCTTC
CASSVDDSGYTF
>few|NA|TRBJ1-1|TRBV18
TGTGCCAGCTCACCATGGGAGAACACTGAAGCTTTCTTT
CASSPWENTEAFF
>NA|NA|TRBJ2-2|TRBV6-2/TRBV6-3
TGTGCCAGCACCGAGGAAGGGTACCGGGAGCTGTTTTTT
CASTEEGYRELFF
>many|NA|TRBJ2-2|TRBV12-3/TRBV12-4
TGTGCCAGCAGTTTACAGGGATTCACCGGGGAGCTGTTTTTT
CASSLQGFTGELFF
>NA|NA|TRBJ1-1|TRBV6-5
TGTGCCAGCAGTTACTCATGGGGCACTGAAGCTTTCTTT
CASSYSWGTEAFF
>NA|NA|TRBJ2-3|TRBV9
TGTGCCAGCAGCGTAGGGGCTAGCGACTCCACAGATACGCAGTATTTT
CASSVGASDSTDTQYF
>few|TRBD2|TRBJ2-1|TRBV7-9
TGTGTCAGCAGCGCTAGCGGGAGGCCAAACAATGAGCAGTTCTTC
CVSSASGRPNNEQFF
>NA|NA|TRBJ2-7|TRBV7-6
TGTGCCAGCAGCTTAGCCCCCTCCGGGACACATTTATACGAGCAGTACTTC
CASSLAPSGTHLYEQYF
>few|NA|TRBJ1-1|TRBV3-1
TGTGCCAGCAGCCAAGGGTTTCGAGAAATGAACACTGAAGCTTTCTTT
CASSQGFREMNTEAFF
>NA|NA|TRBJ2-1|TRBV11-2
TGTGCCAGCAGCTTAGGAGGCAGGTACAGGGCCGGTGAGCAGTTCTTC
CASSLGGRYRAGEQFF
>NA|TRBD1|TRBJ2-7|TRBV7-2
TGTGCCAGCAGCTCCCGACAGGGCAACGTGGGGGAGCAGTACTTC
CASSSRQGNVGEQYF
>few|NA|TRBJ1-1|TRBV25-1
TGTGCCAGCAGTGTGGGGGCTGGAGAAGCTTTCTTT
CASSVGAGEAFF
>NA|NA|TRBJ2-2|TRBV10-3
TGTGCCATCAGGCAGGGACCGAACACCGGGGAGCTGTTTTTT
CAIRQGPNTGELFF
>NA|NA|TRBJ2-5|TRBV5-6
TGTGCCAGCAGCGCGGGGGCCTTAGGAGTTGAGACCCAGTACTTC
CASSAGALGVETQYF
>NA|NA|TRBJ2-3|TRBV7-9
TGTGCCAGCAGCCTCCCCCTAGGGGGGGCGAGCACAGATACGCAGTATTTT
CASSLPLGGASTDTQYF